One T cell receptor beta chain is described in this entry. Its target antigen remains unknown. An end of the junction does not agree with germline; a read error may underlie this. The library was prepared using the immunoSEQ multiplex PCR assay. For the multiplex PCR, a mixture combining 60 forward primers for TCR Vbeta segments and 13 reverse primers for TCR Jbeta segments was used. The CDR3 region of rearranged TCR beta genes was amplified from genomic DNA with a multiplex PCR assay. The amplified TCR beta libraries were sequenced on the Illumina HiSeq System as 87-base-pair reads. For the original study's pipeline: Across the 700 or so repertoires, a later analysis counted 80 million or so unique TCR beta chains, around 11 million of which were shared by at least two donors. Raw reads were error-corrected and collapsed into unique sequences with a nearest-neighbor algorithm that merged closely related sequences to remove PCR and sequencing errors. CDR3 sequences were aligned to IMGT reference sequences to assign V, D and J gene segments. For a sequence to be retained, a match of at least six nucleotides was required to both a V gene segment and a J gene segment. Rearrangements were called productive when the CDR3 lacked stop codons and stayed in frame with V and J; all others were non-productive. Following IMGT convention, CDR3 was defined as the stretch from the second conserved V-encoded cysteine up to the conserved J-encoded phenylalanine. The earlier analysis of 550 to 650 of the donors excluded any sequence lacking an unambiguous match to a single V gene segment. An earlier analysis of 587 of the donors called V segments functional above 56.7% productive rearrangements and segregating when the between-donor standard deviation exceeded 5%. A statistical classification framework was developed to diagnose cytomegalovirus status using the catalog of TCR beta chain sequences. In a later analysis, V and J genes were assigned by comparing TCR nucleotide sequences against IMGT/GENE-DB human TR gene sequences. In a later analysis, CDR3 sequences and most-parsimonious VDJ recombination scenarios were assigned using the TCRdist pipeline. In a later analysis, every TCR beta chain was defined by the combination of its CDR3 amino acid sequence and its V-gene family, and reads without a unique V-gene family were dropped. As a way to deal with suspected cross-contamination and a sequencing artifact, a later analysis dropped approximately 590 nucleotide sequences that were highly shared and had low generation probability. For each public chain, a later analysis derived a clonal expansion index from normalized ranks of inferred template counts within each repertoire. Generation probabilities in a later analysis came from a VDJ recombination model fitted to out-of-frame rearrangements, and those results were checked against IGoR. Hypergeometric tests were used in a later analysis to score TCR-TCR, TCR-HLA and TCR-CMV co-occurrence, with a repertoire-size bias correction applied to the TCR pairs. A later analysis estimated false discovery rates by permuting HLA or CMV assignments 20 times. A later analysis grouped co-occurring TCRs with DBSCAN, adding TCRdist sequence similarity when clustering within HLA-allele-positive subsets. Repertoires with fewer than 30,000 or more than 120,000 public chains, plus five repertoires with anomalous nucleotide sharing, were excluded from co-occurrence clustering. Not all clones reach the TCRdb copy of this immuneACCESS table, which keeps in-frame sequences only. Checked studies attribute under half of the gap to unresolved V genes and leave the rest unexplained. V, J and clone size derive from that table, while D and trimming were established from the DNA sequence. The sample has 80,000 to 100,000 clones on record, 70% to 80% of them singletons. The top ten constitute 9.5% to 13% of the sample.

From its cysteine to its phenylalanine, the CDR3 spans 12 amino acids. Only CDR3 DNA remains: 36 bases, in frame from the first base. In the germline V gene (reference sequence), CDR1 corresponds to SEHNR and CDR2 to FQNEAQ. The sample comes from a study of cytomegalovirus exposure and HLA in healthy donors (dated 2017 in TCRdb). Notes on the research overall: An earlier analysis of about 530 of the donors reported 276 Gb of sequence data and 117 million unique TCR beta sequences obtained from about 200 million T cells. A few DR-DQ haplotypes were treated as single units for association and clustering because of strong linkage in the cohort. The genetic ancestry cluster associated with self-reported Caucasian donors included about 84% of the roughly 380 genotyped donors. All discovery cohort repertoires had been generated using a single sequencing platform. Donor age, sex, ethnicity and CMV serostatus were compiled together with the repertoire data. Among some 400 genotyped donors of the cohort, an average of roughly 230,000 unique TCR beta nucleotide sequences was sequenced per donor, of which about 19% were non-productive. The aim of the study was to test whether cataloging public T cell receptors could identify signatures of past pathogen exposure. The number of typed donors differed by locus: about 620-640 for A, B, C, DRB1 and DQB1; approximately 540 for DQA1; some 610 for DPA1; and roughly 490 for DPB1. Using immunosequencing, the study profiled T cell repertoires from around 680 subjects and related those repertoires to cytomegalovirus serostatus. The study combined high-throughput TCR immunosequencing, statistical association of individual TCRs with disease status, and machine learning to predict cytomegalovirus infection status. An early release that covered 500 to 800 HLA-typed donors contained approximately 290 gigabases of sequencing data and roughly 84 million unique TCR sequences. A later genetic analysis took genome-wide SNP genotypes for about 65% of the roughly 670 donors and used that subset as a discovery cohort. A later analysis re-examined previously published TCR beta repertoires from hundreds of donors and added high-resolution HLA genotyping to investigate patterns of TCR occurrence. A separate validation cohort of 100 to 150 different subjects was used in addition to the approximately 610-subject first cohort. HLA typing included class I and class II loci at four-digit resolution. An earlier analysis of some 500 of the donors used high-throughput TCR beta sequencing to judge whether each TCR beta V gene segment behaved as functional or pseudogenic. Rather than using new phenotypic data, the later analysis identified candidate immune exposures from TCR beta sequences and from how often those sequences occurred across donors. What the study reported, not specific to this receptor: Cytomegalovirus status was reported to be diagnosed by the classifier with high specificity and sensitivity in both the original and validation cohorts. Most CMV-associated TCR beta chains appeared to be HLA-restricted in a later analysis, and the HLA associations seemed to be driven largely by CMV exposure. Compared with the approximately 670-donor mean, donors in an Asian-associated ancestry cluster had fewer N-insertions in productive TCRs, according to a later genetic analysis. It was suggested by the authors that the approach could potentially be generalized to other disease states and immunological phenotypes. The study listed 164 TCR beta chains as associated with cytomegalovirus. The 87-base-pair reads could not distinguish some IMGT-functional V segments, including TRBV6-2 and TRBV6-3, so those segments were excluded. A cluster of highly shared sequence variants was judged likely to represent a technical artifact of the sequencing pipeline. CMV serostatus was the only immune exposure information available for the cohort. Strong co-occurrence of HLA alleles, especially DR and DQ, made assigning TCR associations to individual alleles difficult. Sequencing depth was assumed to be roughly uniform across donors in the presence/absence analyses, though that assumption may not hold. In a later analysis, TCR association rates were found to vary across HLA loci, with the most associated TCRs seen for DRB1 alleles and the fewest for HLA-C alleles. In a later analysis, several top co-occurrence clusters were reported to appear linked to parvovirus B19, influenza, CMV and Epstein-Barr virus. Compared with equally common non-associated chains, HLA-associated TCR beta chains in a later analysis were more clonally expanded and had lower generation probabilities. Linkage disequilibrium might explain the correlated functional status among segregating V segments, but an unknown experimental factor could not be excluded. Across donors, most TCR sequences were observed very rarely, whereas some public TCRs were present in many individuals. Because some donors lacked HLA typing at each locus, the association tests relied only on the typed subset. In this cohort, only TCR beta chains were sequenced, and detectable features were limited by the absence of alpha or paired-chain data. In a later genetic analysis, a missense DCLRE1C variant was associated with V-gene and J-gene trimming of TCR beta chains, and the association was replicated in an independent cohort. Three of the identified cytomegalovirus-associated TCR beta chains were confirmed in vitro to be specific for cytomegalovirus antigens. A further reported finding was that TCR beta sequences accurately predicted the HLA-A and HLA-B alleles for most subjects in the first cohort. A later analysis associated roughly 17,000 TCR beta sequences with specific HLA alleles at a false discovery rate of 0.05. Because counts were too low, 15 to 20 rarely observed V segments, including chromosome 9 orphons, were excluded from the earlier analysis of 587 of the donors. In an earlier analysis of some 500 of the donors, most TCR beta V segments appeared in productive rearrangements about 90% or about 30% of the time, broadly matching IMGT annotations.

The cohort was made up of roughly 670 healthy bone marrow donors. All cohort members were sampled while nominally healthy, although unrecorded immune exposures were likely present. The donor was CMV seropositive and was included in the group of 270 or so seropositive cohort members. A peripheral blood sample was collected from each donor, and TCR beta sequencing was performed on peripheral blood mononuclear cells. Genomic DNA extraction from the blood cell samples was performed with the Qiagen DNeasy Blood Extraction Kit. The source is a man aged 18 to 29 in good health and CMV-seropositive. The chain links TRBV7-9 with TRBJ2-3; a tentative D call is TRBD1 (6 bases match). Sequences were obtained from PBMCs. The CDR3 region: CSSSRTEDTQYF. The DNA sequence is TGTTCCAGCAGCCGGACAGAGGATACGCAGTATTTT.